The rows below give T cell receptor beta chains drawn from one sample of a study of OX40 agonist ivuxolimab in advanced cancers. Sequencing was performed with immunoSEQ multiplex PCR; in TCRdb, only in-frame clones are kept and a portion is missing. The repertoire has 50,000 to 65,000 clones, about 90% of them found once; the top ten carry around 25%. The sequencing used CD4+ or CD8+ T cells sorted from blood, collected in a trial of the OX40 agonist ivuxolimab. Every receptor here comes from an adult with an advanced solid tumor such as melanoma, head and neck, liver or kidney cancer. The CDR3 runs from the conserved cysteine through the conserved F or W. A D gene is named only where the DNA matches it firmly. Rows may omit the clone size; those that give it use once, few, many or a size class.

clone_size: .
v_call: TRBV15
j_call: TRBJ2-3
d_call: .
cdr3_nt: TGTGCCACCAGCACACATCCCGGGACTGAACTAGATACGCAGTATTTT
cdr3_aa: CATSTHPGTELDTQYF

clone_size: .
v_call: TRBV19
j_call: TRBJ2-7
d_call: TRBD1
cdr3_nt: TGTGCCAGTAGTTGGGACAGGGACTACGAGCAGTACTTC
cdr3_aa: CASSWDRDYEQYF

clone_size: .
v_call: TRBV19
j_call: TRBJ2-1
d_call: TRBD2
cdr3_nt: TGTGCCAGTAGTCTTAGCGGGAGGGGATACAATGAGCAGTTCTTC
cdr3_aa: CASSLSGRGYNEQFF

clone_size: .
v_call: TRBV28
j_call: TRBJ1-2
d_call: .
cdr3_nt: TGTGCCAGCAGTTTGCGGGCCAGGGACGGTGGCTACACCTTC
cdr3_aa: CASSLRARDGGYTF

clone_size: .
v_call: TRBV28
j_call: TRBJ2-7
d_call: .
cdr3_nt: TGTGCCAGCAGCTATAGCTGGGGCTCCTACGAGCAGTACTTC
cdr3_aa: CASSYSWGSYEQYF

clone_size: .
v_call: TRBV19
j_call: TRBJ1-5
d_call: .
cdr3_nt: TGTGCCAGTTCCTCGTCGGGCGGGGGCAATCAGCCCCAGCATTTT
cdr3_aa: CASSSSGGGNQPQHF

clone_size: .
v_call: TRBV11-1
j_call: TRBJ2-1
d_call: .
cdr3_nt: TGTGCCAGCAGCTTATTGGAGTTGAGCTATGAGCAGTTCTTC
cdr3_aa: CASSLLELSYEQFF

clone_size: .
v_call: TRBV10-2
j_call: TRBJ2-7
d_call: TRBD2
cdr3_nt: TGCGCCAGCCTGAGCGGGAGGGGGTACGAGCAGTACTTC
cdr3_aa: CASLSGRGYEQYF

clone_size: .
v_call: TRBV14
j_call: TRBJ1-1
d_call: TRBD1
cdr3_nt: TGTGCCAGCAGCCAAGATATCGGACAGGACCCTTTGGGGGCCACTGAAGCTTTCTTT
cdr3_aa: CASSQDIGQDPLGATEAFF

clone_size: .
v_call: TRBV9
j_call: TRBJ2-3
d_call: TRBD2
cdr3_nt: TGTGCCAGCAGCTCCAGCGGGGGTAGCACAGATACGCAGTATTTT
cdr3_aa: CASSSSGGSTDTQYF

clone_size: .
v_call: TRBV27
j_call: TRBJ2-2
d_call: .
cdr3_nt: TGTGCCAGCAGTTTTATGGCCGGGGAGCTGTTTTTT
cdr3_aa: CASSFMAGELFF

clone_size: .
v_call: TRBV5-6
j_call: TRBJ2-7
d_call: .
cdr3_nt: TGTGCCAGCAGGGGCGGGTCTTACGAGCAGTACTTC
cdr3_aa: CASRGGSYEQYF

clone_size: once
v_call: TRBV7-9
j_call: TRBJ2-5
d_call: TRBD2
cdr3_nt: TGTGCCAGCAGCTGGGGACTAGCGGGAGTGGAGACCCAGTACTTC
cdr3_aa: CASSWGLAGVETQYF

clone_size: .
v_call: TRBV10-2
j_call: TRBJ2-3
d_call: .
cdr3_nt: TGCGCCAGCAGTGTCGATACGCAGTATTTT
cdr3_aa: CASSVDTQYF

clone_size: .
v_call: TRBV28
j_call: TRBJ2-7
d_call: TRBD2
cdr3_nt: TGTGCCAGCAGTTTTGTACACCCGGGACTAGCATACGAGCAGTACTTC
cdr3_aa: CASSFVHPGLAYEQYF

clone_size: .
v_call: TRBV7-9
j_call: TRBJ2-5
d_call: .
cdr3_nt: TGTGCCAGCAGAAGACTAGAGGGGGAGACCCAGTACTTC
cdr3_aa: CASRRLEGETQYF

clone_size: .
v_call: TRBV27
j_call: TRBJ1-2
d_call: .
cdr3_nt: TGTGCCAGCAGTTTATATACCGGGGCAGGGGCCTATGGCTACACCTTC
cdr3_aa: CASSLYTGAGAYGYTF

clone_size: .
v_call: TRBV7-9
j_call: TRBJ1-2
d_call: .
cdr3_nt: TGTGCCAGCAGCTTAACGGGGGGGTCCCACTATGGCTACACCTTC
cdr3_aa: CASSLTGGSHYGYTF

clone_size: .
v_call: TRBV27
j_call: TRBJ2-1
d_call: TRBD1
cdr3_nt: TGTGCCAGCAGTATAACAGGGGATGAGCAGTTCTTC
cdr3_aa: CASSITGDEQFF

clone_size: once
v_call: TRBV7-9
j_call: TRBJ2-7
d_call: .
cdr3_nt: TGTGCCAGCAGCTTATGGGAGAGACCCTACGAGCAGTACTTC
cdr3_aa: CASSLWERPYEQYF

clone_size: .
v_call: TRBV9
j_call: TRBJ1-3
d_call: .
cdr3_nt: TGTGCCAGCAGCTCCCAGGGCCTAGGAAACACCATATATTTT
cdr3_aa: CASSSQGLGNTIYF

clone_size: .
v_call: TRBV29-1
j_call: TRBJ2-7
d_call: .
cdr3_nt: TGCAGCGTTGAAGAAGGGGACCCACCTTACTTC
cdr3_aa: CSVEEGDPPYF